Described below is a single TCR beta chain sequence and its context. Its antigen is unidentified. Flow cytometry had shown expanded CD8+CD57+ cells in the patients chosen for sequencing. Every patient presented with severe acquired aplastic anemia. TCR beta VDJ combinations and CDR3 sequences were profiled from genomic DNA. TCRdb re-analysed the reads in MiXCR, keeping a single row per CDR3 protein. The sample consists of 150,000 or so distinct CDR3 sequences, around 52% of them appearing once. Germline V gives CDR1 GTSNPN, CDR2 SVGIG (reference sequence). The CDR3 consists of 11 residues. Trimming left V 5 bases short and J 5 bases short, with 8 bases between. This record belongs to a study of CD8+CD57+ T cells in acquired aplastic anemia. Across the whole study: Sorted CD4+ and CD8+ cell DNA averaged around 3 ug. Points from the study as a whole: Patients were compared with controls for CD8+ Simpson's diversity, and no significant difference emerged.

What was sequenced was sorted CD4+, CD8+, or CD8+CD57+ T cells (not recorded which) from PBMCs. The receptor was derived from a human donor with aplastic anemia. The chain employs TRBV30 and TRBJ2-3; no reliable D call. The CDR3 sequence: CAWGIRDTQYF. The CDR3, as DNA: TGTGCCTGGGGGATTCGAGATACGCAGTATTTT.